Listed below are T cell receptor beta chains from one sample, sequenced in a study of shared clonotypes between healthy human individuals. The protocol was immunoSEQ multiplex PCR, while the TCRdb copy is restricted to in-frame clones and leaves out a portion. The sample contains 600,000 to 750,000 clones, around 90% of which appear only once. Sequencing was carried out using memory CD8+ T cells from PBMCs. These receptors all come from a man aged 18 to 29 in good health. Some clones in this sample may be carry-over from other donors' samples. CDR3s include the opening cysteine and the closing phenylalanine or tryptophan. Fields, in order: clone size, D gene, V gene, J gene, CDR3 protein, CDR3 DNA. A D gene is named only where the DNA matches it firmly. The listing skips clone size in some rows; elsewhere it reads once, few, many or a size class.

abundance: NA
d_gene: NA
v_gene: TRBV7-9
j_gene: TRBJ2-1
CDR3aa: CASRLQAREEFF
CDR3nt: TGTGCCAGCAGATTGCAGGCCAGGGAAGAGTTCTTC

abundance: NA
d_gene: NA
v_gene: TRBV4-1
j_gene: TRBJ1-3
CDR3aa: CASRQSVLLSPTGSGNTIYF
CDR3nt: TGCGCCAGCAGGCAAAGCGTTCTTCTTTCACCAACTGGGTCTGGAAACACCATATATTTT

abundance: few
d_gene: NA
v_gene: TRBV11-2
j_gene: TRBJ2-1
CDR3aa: CASSPPSGHTYNEQFF
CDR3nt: TGTGCCAGCAGCCCCCCTTCGGGACATACCTACAATGAGCAGTTCTTC

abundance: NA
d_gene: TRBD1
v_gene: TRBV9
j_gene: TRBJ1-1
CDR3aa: CASSVGRDRGNTEAFF
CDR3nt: TGTGCCAGCAGCGTAGGCAGGGACAGGGGGAACACTGAAGCTTTCTTT

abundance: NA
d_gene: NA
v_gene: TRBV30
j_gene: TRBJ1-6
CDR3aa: CARRTLEPPLHF
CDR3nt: TGTGCCCGGAGGACCTTAGAGCCACCCCTCCACTTT

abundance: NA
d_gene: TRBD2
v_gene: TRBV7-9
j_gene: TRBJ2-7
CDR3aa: CASSQGASGRYEQYF
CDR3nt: TGCGCCAGCAGCCAGGGGGCTAGCGGGAGGTACGAGCAGTACTTC

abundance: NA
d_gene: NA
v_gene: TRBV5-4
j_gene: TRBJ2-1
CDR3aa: CASSLGGVSSYNEQFF
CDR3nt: TGTGCCAGCAGCTTGGGCGGGGTGAGCTCCTACAATGAGCAGTTCTTC

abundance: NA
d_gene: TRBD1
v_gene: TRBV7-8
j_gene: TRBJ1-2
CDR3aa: CASSLERTGVSGYTF
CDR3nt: TGTGCCAGCAGCTTAGAGAGGACAGGGGTTAGTGGCTACACCTTC

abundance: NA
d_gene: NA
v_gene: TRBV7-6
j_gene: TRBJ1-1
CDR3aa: CASSLLYTDRNTEAFF
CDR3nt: TGTGCCAGCAGCTTATTATATACGGATAGGAACACTGAAGCTTTCTTT

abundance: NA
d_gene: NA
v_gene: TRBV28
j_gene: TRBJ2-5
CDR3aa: CASSHLGAEETQYF
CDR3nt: TGTGCCAGCAGCCACCTTGGGGCGGAAGAGACCCAGTACTTC

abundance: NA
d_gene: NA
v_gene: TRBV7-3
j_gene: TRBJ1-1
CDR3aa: CASSLYMNTEAFF
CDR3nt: TGTGCCAGCAGCTTATACATGAACACTGAAGCTTTCTTT

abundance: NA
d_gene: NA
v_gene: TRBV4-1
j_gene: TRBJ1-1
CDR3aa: CASSQVGGPLNTEAFF
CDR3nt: TGCGCCAGCAGCCAGGTCGGGGGGCCTCTGAACACTGAAGCTTTCTTT

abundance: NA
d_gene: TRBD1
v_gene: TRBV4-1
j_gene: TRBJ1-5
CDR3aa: CASSLRDRGRQPQHF
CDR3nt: TGCGCCAGCAGCCTCCGGGACAGGGGGAGGCAGCCCCAGCATTTT

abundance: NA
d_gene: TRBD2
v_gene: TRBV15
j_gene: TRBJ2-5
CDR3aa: CATSSSSSGSRETQYF
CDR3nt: TGTGCCACCAGCAGTTCCTCTAGCGGGAGCCGGGAGACCCAGTACTTC

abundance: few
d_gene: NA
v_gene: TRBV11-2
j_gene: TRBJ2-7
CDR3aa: CASSLGQIYEQYF
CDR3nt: TGTGCCAGCAGCTTAGGGCAGATCTACGAGCAGTACTTC

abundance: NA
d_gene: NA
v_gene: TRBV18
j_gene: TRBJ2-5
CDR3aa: CASSPGGHSGETQYF
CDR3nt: TGTGCCAGCTCACCAGGCGGGCACTCTGGGGAGACCCAGTACTTC

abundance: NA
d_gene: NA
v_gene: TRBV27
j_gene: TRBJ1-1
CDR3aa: CASTLSAGVNTEAFF
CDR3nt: TGTGCCAGCACCCTATCAGCCGGAGTGAACACTGAAGCTTTCTTT

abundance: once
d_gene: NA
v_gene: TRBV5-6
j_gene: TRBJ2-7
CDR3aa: CASSLPGDSYEQYF
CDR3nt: TGTGCCAGCAGCTTGCCAGGGGACTCCTACGAGCAGTACTTC

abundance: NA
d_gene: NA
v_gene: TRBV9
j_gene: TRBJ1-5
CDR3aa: CASSPRTAQEPQHF
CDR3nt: TGTGCCAGCAGCCCGCGGACGGCCCAGGAGCCCCAGCATTTT

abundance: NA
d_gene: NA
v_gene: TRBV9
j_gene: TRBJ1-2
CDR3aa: CASTSFGAGYGYTF
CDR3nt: NA

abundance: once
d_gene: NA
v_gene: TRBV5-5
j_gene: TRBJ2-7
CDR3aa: CASSYDRSYEQYF
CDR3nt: TGTGCCAGCAGCTATGACAGGTCCTACGAGCAGTACTTC

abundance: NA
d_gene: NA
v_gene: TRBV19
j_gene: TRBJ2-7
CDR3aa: CASSIRGGIEQYF
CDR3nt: TGTGCCAGTAGTATAAGGGGGGGCATCGAGCAGTACTTC

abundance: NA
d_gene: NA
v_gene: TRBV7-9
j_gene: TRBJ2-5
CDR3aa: CASSLSPRGYQETQYF
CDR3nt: TGTGCCAGCAGCTTATCCCCCCGGGGATACCAAGAGACCCAGTACTTC

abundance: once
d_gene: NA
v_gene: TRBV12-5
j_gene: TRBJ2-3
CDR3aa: CASGQGGRTDTQYF
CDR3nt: TGTGCTAGTGGGCAGGGGGGTAGAACAGATACGCAGTATTTT

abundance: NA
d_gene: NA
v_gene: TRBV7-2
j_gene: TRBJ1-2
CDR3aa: CASSPRDYGYTF
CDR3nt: TGTGCCAGCAGCCCTCGGGACTATGGCTACACCTTC

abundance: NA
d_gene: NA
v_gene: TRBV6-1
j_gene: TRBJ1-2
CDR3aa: CASSDSWQGDYGYTF
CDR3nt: TGTGCCAGCAGTGATTCCTGGCAGGGAGACTATGGCTACACCTTC

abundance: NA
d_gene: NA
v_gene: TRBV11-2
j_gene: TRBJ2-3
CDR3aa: CASSLGGRGRDTQYF
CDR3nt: TGTGCCAGCAGCTTAGGGGGCAGGGGAAGAGATACGCAGTATTTT

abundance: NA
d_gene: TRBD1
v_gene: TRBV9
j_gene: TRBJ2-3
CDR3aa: CASSDPRDSVTDTQYF
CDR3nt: TGTGCCAGCAGCGACCCTCGGGACAGCGTCACAGATACGCAGTATTTT

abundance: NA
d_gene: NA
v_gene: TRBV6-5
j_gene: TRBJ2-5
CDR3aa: CASSYAVGLARETQYF
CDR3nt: TGTGCCAGCAGTTACGCGGTCGGGCTAGCGCGAGAGACCCAGTACTTC

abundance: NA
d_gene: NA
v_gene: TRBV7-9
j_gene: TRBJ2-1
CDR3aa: CASSLFLIEVYNEQFF
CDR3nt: TGTGCCAGCAGCTTATTTCTGATAGAAGTTTACAATGAGCAGTTCTTC

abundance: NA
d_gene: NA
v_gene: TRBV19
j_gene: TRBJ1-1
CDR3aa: CASSIRRQSVYVELNTEAFF
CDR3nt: TGTGCCAGTAGTATAAGGCGGCAGAGCGTGTACGTCGAACTCAACACTGAAGCTTTCTTT

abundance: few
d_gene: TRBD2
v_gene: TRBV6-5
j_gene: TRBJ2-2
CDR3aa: CASSLLAGNTGELFF
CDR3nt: TGTGCCAGCAGTCTACTAGCGGGGAACACCGGGGAGCTGTTTTTT

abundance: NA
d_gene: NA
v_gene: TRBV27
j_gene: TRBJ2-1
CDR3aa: CASSSSGVGLAGGNEQFF
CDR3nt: NA

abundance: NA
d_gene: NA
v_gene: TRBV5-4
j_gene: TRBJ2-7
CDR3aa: CASSLIGTRGEQYF
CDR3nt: TGTGCCAGCAGCTTGATCGGGACGCGCGGCGAGCAGTACTTC

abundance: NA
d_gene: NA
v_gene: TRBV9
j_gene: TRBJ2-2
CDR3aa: CASSVDLGHTGELFF
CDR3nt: TGTGCCAGCAGCGTAGATCTCGGGCACACCGGGGAGCTGTTTTTT

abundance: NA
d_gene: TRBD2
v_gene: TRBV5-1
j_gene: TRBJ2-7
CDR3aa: CASSPSGGLAVYEQYF
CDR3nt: TGCGCCAGCAGCCCTAGCGGGGGACTAGCGGTCTACGAGCAGTACTTC

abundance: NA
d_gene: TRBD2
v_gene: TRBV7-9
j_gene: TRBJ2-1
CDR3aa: CASSGWTRDNEQFF
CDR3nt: TGTGCCAGCAGCGGATGGACTAGGGACAATGAGCAGTTCTTC

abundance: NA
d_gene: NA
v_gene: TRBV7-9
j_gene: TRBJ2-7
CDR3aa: CASSLRGALYEQYF
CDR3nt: TGTGCCAGCAGCTTAAGAGGGGCTCTCTACGAGCAGTACTTC

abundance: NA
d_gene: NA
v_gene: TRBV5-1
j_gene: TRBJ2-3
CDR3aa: CASSLIRDIGTDTQYF
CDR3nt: TGCGCCAGCAGCTTAATACGGGACATAGGCACAGATACGCAGTATTTT

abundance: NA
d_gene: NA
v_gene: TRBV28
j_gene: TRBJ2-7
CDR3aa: CASRFRADYEQYF
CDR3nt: TGTGCCAGCAGATTCAGGGCGGACTACGAGCAGTACTTC

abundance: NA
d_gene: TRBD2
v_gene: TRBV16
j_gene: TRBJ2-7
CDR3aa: CASSPPGTTPWQYF
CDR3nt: TGTGCCAGCAGCCCACCCGGGACTACACCGTGGCAGTACTTC

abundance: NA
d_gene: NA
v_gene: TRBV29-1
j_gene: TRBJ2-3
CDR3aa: CSARGTDTQYF
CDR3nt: TGCAGCGCGAGAGGGACAGATACGCAGTATTTT

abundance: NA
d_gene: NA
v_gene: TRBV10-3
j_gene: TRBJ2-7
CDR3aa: CAISQVTRSGYEQYF
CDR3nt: TGTGCCATCAGTCAAGTGACTAGGTCGGGCTACGAGCAGTACTTC

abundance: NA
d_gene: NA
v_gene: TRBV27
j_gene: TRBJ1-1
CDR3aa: CASSLRGLGTEAFF
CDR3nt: TGTGCCAGCAGTTTGAGGGGCCTGGGCACTGAAGCTTTCTTT

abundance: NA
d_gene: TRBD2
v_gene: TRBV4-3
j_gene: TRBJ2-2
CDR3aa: CASSQFEREGHGELFF
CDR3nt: TGCGCCAGCAGCCAGTTCGAGCGGGAGGGCCACGGGGAGCTGTTTTTT

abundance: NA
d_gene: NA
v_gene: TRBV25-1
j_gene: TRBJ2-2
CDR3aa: CAVNTGELFF
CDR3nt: TGTGCCGTCAACACCGGGGAGCTGTTTTTT